The present TCR beta chain was sequenced within a study of blood T cell repertoires in COVID-19. On the study more broadly: COVID-19 samples, acute and convalescent, were from the United States, Italy and Spain. Nucleic acid was either cDNA or gDNA, and it came from T cells, B-cell-depleted T cells, or PBMCs.

The CDR3 covers 13 residues. V dropped 7 bases and J dropped 5 bases, with 18 bases sitting between them. Germline loops: CDR1 SQVTM, CDR2 ANQGSEA. In the original analysis: Using reference gene primer amplification, nucleated cell counts were estimated. Sequencing used immunoSEQ multiplex PCR; TCRdb keeps in-frame clones, though not all of them. D and trimming were read from the DNA, whereas the V and J calls and clone size are those reported in that table. The top ten hold roughly an eighth of the sample, which has 100,000 to 150,000 clones, approximately 80% seen once. This receptor was taken from a woman between 55 and 75 years old with acute or convalescent COVID-19. Sequencing was done on a sample of peripheral blood. The chain links TRBV29-1 to TRBJ2-7, with D perhaps TRBD1 (5 bases). The CDR3, as DNA: TGCAGCGCCAAAAGGGGTTCCGTCGACGAGCAGTACTTC. This translates into CSAKRGSVDEQYF.